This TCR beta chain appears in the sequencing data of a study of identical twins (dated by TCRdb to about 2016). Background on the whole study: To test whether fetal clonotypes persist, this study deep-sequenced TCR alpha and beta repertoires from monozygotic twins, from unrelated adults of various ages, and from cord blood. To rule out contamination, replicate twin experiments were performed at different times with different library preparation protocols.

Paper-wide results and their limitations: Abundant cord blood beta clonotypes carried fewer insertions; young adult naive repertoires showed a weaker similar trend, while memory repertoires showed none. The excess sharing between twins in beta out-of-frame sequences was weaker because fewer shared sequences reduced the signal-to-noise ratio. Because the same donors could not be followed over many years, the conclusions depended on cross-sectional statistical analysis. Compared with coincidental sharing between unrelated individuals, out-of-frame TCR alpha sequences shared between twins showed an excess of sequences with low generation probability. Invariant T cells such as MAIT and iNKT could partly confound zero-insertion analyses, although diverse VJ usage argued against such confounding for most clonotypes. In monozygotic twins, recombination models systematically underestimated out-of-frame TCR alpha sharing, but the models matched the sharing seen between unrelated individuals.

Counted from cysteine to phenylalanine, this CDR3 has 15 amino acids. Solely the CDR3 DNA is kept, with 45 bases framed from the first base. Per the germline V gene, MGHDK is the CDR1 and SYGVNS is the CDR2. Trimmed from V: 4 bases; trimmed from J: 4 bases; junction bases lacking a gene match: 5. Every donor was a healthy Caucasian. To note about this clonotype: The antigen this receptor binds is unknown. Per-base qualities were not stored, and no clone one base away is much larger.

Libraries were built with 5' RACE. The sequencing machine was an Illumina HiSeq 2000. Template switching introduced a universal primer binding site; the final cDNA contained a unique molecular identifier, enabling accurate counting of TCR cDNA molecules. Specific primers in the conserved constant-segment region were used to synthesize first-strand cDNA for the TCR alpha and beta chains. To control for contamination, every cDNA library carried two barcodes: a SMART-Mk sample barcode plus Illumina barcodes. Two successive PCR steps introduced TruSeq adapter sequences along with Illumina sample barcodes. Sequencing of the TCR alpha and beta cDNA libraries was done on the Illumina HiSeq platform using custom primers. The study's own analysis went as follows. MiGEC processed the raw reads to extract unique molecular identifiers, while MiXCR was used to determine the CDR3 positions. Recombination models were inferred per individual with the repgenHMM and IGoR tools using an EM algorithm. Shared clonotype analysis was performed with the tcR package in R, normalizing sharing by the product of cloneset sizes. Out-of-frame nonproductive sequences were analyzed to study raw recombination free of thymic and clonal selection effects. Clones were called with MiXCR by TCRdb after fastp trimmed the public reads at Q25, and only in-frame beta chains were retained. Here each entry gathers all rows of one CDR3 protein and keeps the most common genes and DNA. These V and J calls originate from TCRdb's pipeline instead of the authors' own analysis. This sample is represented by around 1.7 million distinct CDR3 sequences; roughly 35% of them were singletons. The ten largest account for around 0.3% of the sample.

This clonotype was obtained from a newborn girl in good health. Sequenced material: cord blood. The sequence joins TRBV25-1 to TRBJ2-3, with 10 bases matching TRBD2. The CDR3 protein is CASSGQREGPDTQYF. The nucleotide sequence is TGTGCCAGCAGTGGGCAGCGGGAGGGCCCAGATACGCAGTATTTT.